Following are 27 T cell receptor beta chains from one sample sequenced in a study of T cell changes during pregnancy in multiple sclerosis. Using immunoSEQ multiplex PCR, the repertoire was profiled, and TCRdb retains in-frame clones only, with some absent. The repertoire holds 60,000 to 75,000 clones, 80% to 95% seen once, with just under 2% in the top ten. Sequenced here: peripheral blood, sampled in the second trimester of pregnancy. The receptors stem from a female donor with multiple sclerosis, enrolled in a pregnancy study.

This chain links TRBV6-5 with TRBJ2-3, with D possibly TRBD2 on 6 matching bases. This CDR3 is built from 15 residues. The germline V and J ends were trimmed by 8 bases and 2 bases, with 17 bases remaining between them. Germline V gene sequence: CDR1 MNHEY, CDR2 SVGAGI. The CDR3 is CASGPTRQPTDTQYF. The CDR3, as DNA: TGTGCCAGCGGACCGACTAGGCAGCCCACAGATACGCAGTATTTT.

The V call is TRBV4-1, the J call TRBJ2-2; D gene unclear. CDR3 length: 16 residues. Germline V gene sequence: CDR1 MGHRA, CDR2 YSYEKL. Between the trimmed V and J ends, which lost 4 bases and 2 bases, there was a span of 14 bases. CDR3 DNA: TGCGCCAGCAGCCCCGAGAGCTCCGTCAACACCGGGGAGCTGTTTTTT. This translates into CASSPESSVNTGELFF.

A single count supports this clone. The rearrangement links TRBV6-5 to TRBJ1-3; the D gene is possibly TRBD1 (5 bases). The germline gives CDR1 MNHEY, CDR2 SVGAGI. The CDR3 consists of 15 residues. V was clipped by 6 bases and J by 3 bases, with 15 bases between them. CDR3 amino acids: CASSDGGILGNTIYF. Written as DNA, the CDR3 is TGTGCCAGCAGCGACGGGGGAATTCTTGGAAACACCATATATTTT.

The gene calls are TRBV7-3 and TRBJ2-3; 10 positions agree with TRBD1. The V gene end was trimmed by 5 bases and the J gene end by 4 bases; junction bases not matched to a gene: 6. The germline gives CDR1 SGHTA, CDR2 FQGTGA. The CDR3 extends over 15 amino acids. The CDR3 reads CASSRTGGGSDTQYF. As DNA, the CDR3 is TGTGCCAGCAGCAGGACAGGGGGTGGCTCAGATACGCAGTATTTT.

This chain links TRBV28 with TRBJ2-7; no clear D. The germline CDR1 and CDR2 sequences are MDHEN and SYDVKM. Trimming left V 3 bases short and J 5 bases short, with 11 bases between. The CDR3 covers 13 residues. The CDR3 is CASSFSRLNEQYF. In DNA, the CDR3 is TGTGCCAGCAGTTTCTCTAGGCTCAACGAGCAGTACTTC.

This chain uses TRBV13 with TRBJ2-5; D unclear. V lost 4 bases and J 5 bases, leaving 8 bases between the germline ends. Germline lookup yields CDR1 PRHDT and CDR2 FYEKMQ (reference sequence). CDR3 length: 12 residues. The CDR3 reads CASSSRLETQYF. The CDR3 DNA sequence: TGTGCCAGCAGCTCCAGGCTGGAGACCCAGTACTTC.

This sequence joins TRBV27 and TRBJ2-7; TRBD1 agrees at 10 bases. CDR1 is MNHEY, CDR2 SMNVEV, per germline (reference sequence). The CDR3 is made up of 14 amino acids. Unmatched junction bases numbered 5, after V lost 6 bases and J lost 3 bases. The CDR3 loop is CASRRTGGNYEQYF. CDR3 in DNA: TGTGCCAGCAGGCGGACAGGGGGGAACTACGAGCAGTACTTC.

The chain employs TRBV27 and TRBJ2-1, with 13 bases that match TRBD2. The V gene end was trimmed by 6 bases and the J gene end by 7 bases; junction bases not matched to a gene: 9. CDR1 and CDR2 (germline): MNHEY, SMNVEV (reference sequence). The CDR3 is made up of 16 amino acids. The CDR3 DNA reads TGTGCCAGCAGCCGACCGGGACTAGCGGGAAAAAATGAGCAGTTCTTC. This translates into CASSRPGLAGKNEQFF.

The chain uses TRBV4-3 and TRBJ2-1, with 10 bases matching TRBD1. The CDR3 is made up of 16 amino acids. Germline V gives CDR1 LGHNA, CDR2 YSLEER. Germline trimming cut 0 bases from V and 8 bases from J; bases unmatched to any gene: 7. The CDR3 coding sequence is TGCGCCAGCAGCCAAGATTTAGGACAGGGGGGCCATGAGCAGTTCTTC. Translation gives CASSQDLGQGGHEQFF.

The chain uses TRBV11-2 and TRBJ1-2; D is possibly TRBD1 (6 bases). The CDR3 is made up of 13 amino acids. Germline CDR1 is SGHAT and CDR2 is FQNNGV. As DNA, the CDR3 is TGTGCTGCGACGGGGGGCGGTCTCTATGGCTACACCTTC. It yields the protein CAATGGGLYGYTF.

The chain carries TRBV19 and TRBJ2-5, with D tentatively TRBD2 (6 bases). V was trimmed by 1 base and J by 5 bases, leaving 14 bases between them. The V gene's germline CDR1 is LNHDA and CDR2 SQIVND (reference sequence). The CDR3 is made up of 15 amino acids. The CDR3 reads CASSIVTGAGETQYF. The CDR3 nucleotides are TGTGCCAGTAGTATAGTGACGGGAGCTGGTGAGACCCAGTACTTC.

The DNA for the CDR3 is TGTGCCAGTACCATTGGACTAGACACAGATACGCAGTATTTT. Protein: CASTIGLDTDTQYF. This chain uses TRBV19 with TRBJ2-3; 7 nucleotides align to TRBD2. This CDR3 region has 14 residues. The trim removed 7 bases at V and 2 bases at J, leaving 6 bases unmatched. Germline V gene sequence: CDR1 LNHDA, CDR2 SQIVND (reference sequence).

DNA for the CDR3: TGTGCCAGCAGCGTAGACTCGGGGAGCACTGAAGCTTTCTTT. This codes for CASSVDSGSTEAFF. The chain links TRBV9 to TRBJ1-1; no clear D gene. The V and J ends lost 0 bases and 4 bases respectively, with 10 bases between them. The CDR3 runs 14 residues. Germline V lookup: CDR1 SGDLS, CDR2 YYNGEE.

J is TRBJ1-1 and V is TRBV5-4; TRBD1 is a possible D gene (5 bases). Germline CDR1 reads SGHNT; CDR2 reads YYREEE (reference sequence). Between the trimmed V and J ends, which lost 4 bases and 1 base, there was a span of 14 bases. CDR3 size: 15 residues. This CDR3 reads CASSLWGPGNTEAFF. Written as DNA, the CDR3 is TGTGCCAGCAGCCTCTGGGGCCCCGGGAACACTGAAGCTTTCTTT.

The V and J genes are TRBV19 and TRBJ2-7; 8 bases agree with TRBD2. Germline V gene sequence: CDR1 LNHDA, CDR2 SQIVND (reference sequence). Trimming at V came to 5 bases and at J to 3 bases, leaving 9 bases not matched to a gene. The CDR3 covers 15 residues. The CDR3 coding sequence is TGTGCCAGTAGTGCCCGGGGGGGCCGATTCTACGAGCAGTACTTC. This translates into CASSARGGRFYEQYF. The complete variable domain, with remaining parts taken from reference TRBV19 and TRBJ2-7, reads DGGITQSPKYLFRKEGQNVTLSCEQNLNHDAMYWYRQDPGQGLRLIYYSQIVNDFQKGDIAEGYSVSREKKESFPLTVTSAQKNPTAFYLCASSARGGRFYEQYFGPGTRLTVT.

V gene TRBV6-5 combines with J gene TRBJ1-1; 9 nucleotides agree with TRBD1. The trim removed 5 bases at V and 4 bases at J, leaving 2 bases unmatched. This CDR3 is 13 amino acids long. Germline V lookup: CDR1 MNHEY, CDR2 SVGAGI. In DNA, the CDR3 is TGTGCCAGCAGTGTGGACAGGGGCACTGAAGCTTTCTTT. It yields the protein CASSVDRGTEAFF.

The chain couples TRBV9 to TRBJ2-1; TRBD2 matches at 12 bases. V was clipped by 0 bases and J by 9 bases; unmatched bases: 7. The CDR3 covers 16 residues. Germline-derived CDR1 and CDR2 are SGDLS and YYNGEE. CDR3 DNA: TGTGCCAGCAGCGTAGAAGGACTAGCGGGAAGAGGTGAGCAGTTCTTC. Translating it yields CASSVEGLAGRGEQFF.

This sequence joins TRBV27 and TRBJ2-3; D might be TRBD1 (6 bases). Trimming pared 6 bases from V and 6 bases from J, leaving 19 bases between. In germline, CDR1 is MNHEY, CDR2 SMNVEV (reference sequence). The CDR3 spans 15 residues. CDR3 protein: CASSQPGQGLDTQYF. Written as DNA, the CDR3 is TGTGCCAGCAGCCAACCGGGACAAGGGTTGGATACGCAGTATTTT.

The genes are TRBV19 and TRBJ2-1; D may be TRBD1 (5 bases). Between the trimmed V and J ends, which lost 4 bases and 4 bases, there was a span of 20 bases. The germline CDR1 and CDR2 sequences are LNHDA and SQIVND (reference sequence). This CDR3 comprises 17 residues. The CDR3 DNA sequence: TGTGCCAGTAGTACCGTGGGCAGGGCGAATCTATACAATGAGCAGTTCTTC. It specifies CASSTVGRANLYNEQFF.

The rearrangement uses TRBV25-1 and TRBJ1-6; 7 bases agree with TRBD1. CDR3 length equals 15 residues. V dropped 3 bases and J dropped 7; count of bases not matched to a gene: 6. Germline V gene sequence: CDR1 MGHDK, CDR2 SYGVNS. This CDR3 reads CASSDTGTVNSPLHF. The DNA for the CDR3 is TGTGCCAGCAGTGACACCGGGACAGTAAATTCACCCCTCCACTTT.

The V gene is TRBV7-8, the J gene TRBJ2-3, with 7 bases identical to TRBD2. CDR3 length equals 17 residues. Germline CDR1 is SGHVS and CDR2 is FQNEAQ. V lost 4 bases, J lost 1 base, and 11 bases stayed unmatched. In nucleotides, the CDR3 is TGTGCCAGCAGCTCCCGCTTCTCTGCGGGGGGCACAGATACGCAGTATTTT. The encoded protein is CASSSRFSAGGTDTQYF.

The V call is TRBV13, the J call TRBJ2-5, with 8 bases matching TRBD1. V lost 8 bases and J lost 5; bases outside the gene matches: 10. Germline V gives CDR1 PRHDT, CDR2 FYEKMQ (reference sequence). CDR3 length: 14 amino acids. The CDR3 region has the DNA TGTGCCAGCCGGAAGCAGGGGGCGGGGGAGACCCAGTACTTC. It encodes CASRKQGAGETQYF.

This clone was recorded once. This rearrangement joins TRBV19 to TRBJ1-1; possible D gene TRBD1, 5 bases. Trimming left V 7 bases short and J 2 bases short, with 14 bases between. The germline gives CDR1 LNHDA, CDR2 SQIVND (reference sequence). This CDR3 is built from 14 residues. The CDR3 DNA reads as TGTGCCAGTACCCCGGGAGGGGTAAACACTGAAGCTTTCTTT. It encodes CASTPGGVNTEAFF.

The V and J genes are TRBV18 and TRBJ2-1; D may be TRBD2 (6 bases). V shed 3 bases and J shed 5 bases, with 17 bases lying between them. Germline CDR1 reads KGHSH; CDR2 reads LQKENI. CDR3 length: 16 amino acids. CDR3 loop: CASSPRDSRRNNEQFF. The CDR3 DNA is TGTGCCAGCTCACCCCGGGACTCCAGGAGAAACAATGAGCAGTTCTTC.

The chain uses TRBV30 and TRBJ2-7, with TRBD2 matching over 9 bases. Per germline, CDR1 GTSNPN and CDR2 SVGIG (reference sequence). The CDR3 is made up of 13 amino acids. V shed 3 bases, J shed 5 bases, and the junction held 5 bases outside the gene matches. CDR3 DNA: TGTGCCTGGAGGGGCGGGAGGGTCCACGAGCAGTACTTC. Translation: CAWRGGRVHEQYF.

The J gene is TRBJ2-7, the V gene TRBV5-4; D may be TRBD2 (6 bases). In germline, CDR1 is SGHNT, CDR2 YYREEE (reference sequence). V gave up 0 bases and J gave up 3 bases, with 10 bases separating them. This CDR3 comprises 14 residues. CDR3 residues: CASSLGQGLYEQYF. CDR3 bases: TGTGCCAGCAGCTTGGGGCAGGGACTCTACGAGCAGTACTTC.

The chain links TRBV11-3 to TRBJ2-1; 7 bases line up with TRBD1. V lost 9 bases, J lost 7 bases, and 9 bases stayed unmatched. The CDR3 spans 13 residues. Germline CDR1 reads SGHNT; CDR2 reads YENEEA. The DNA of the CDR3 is TGTGCCAGTGCGCAGGGGGACGGAAATGAGCAGTTCTTC. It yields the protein CASAQGDGNEQFF. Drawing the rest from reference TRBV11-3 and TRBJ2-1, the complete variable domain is EAGVVQSPRYKIIEKKQPVAFWCNPISGHNTLYWYLQNLGQGPELLIRYENEEAVDDSQLPKDRFSAERLKGVDSTLKIQPAELGDSAVYLCASAQGDGNEQFFGPGTRLTVL.